This is a list of T cell receptor beta chains from one sample in a study of shared clonotypes between healthy human individuals. The assay was immunoSEQ multiplex PCR, and TCRdb's table has in-frame clones only and misses some. The sample carries over a million clones, about 98.5% recorded once. The sample consisted of naive CD4+ T cells sorted from blood. Every receptor here comes from a man younger than 40 in good health. Both conserved end residues are part of each CDR3. The size field is filled for only some rows; it gives once, few, many or a size class.

J gene	V gene	clone size	CDR3 protein
TRBJ2-7	TRBV2	once	CASSVDEPYEQYF
TRBJ2-5	TRBV5-1	once	CASRGGARQETQYF
TRBJ2-2	TRBV9	-	CASSPSPLGPGELFF
TRBJ1-1	TRBV7-9	-	CASSLDRGRTEAFF
TRBJ2-7	TRBV6-5	-	CASSYTGLASYEQYF
TRBJ2-7	TRBV7-2	-	CASSPSGAFYEQYF
TRBJ2-7	TRBV29-1	-	CSVRVRDYEQYF
TRBJ2-7	TRBV9	-	CASSVTETSGYEQYF
TRBJ2-7	TRBV18	-	CASSPQGGGREQYF
TRBJ2-7	TRBV28	-	CASKPTGSYEQYF
TRBJ2-1	TRBV2	-	CASSELNRRDEQFF
TRBJ2-7	TRBV7-2	-	CASSFQRGVYEQYF
TRBJ2-1	TRBV15	-	CATSRDLTVYEQFF
TRBJ1-4	TRBV7-8	-	CASSAQGAANEKLFF
TRBJ2-2	TRBV27	-	CASASGRSGELFF
TRBJ2-1	TRBV4-3	-	CASSQVTSRNNEQFF
TRBJ1-2	TRBV7-9	-	CASSPSRRGYTF
TRBJ1-4	TRBV7-9	-	CASITDRVGEKLFF
TRBJ2-7	TRBV10-3	-	CAISEGAYEQYF
TRBJ1-1	TRBV28	-	CASSFLVLIGDTEAFF
TRBJ2-7	TRBV7-9	-	CASSHRLADSYEQYF
TRBJ1-4	TRBV11-2	-	CASSLVQGQGTRSEKLFF
TRBJ2-1	TRBV6-4	once	CASSVVANYNEQFF
TRBJ2-1	TRBV11-3	once	CASSKGHEQFF
TRBJ2-3	TRBV5-1	-	CASSSPSSTDTQYF
TRBJ2-5	TRBV9	-	CASSPGLAGETQYF
TRBJ2-5	TRBV10-3	-	CAISVDSQETQYF
TRBJ2-1	TRBV5-1	-	CASSLVPGQDEQFF
TRBJ1-4	TRBV12-2	-	CASRSPRRAPNEKLFF
TRBJ2-2	TRBV10-1	-	CASSDSSGSNTGELFF
TRBJ2-1	TRBV9	-	CASSVATGTSYNEQFF
TRBJ1-5	TRBV28	-	CASSPQRGGGFQPQHF
TRBJ2-7	TRBV4-3	-	CASSQVVAGTFYEQYF
TRBJ1-2	TRBV29-1	-	CSVESRAHGYTF
TRBJ2-7	TRBV7-8	-	CASSFRGLEQYF
TRBJ1-5	TRBV11-3	once	CASSLGPGIDQPQHF
TRBJ2-3	TRBV5-1	-	CASSLDPSTDTQYF
TRBJ1-1	TRBV19	-	CASSIRENTEAFF
TRBJ1-2	TRBV11-2	-	CASSLPGQGNYGYTF
TRBJ2-1	TRBV9	-	CASSVQIRTSGNNEQFF
TRBJ2-6	TRBV5-4	-	CASSSLATGANVLTF
TRBJ2-7	TRBV28	-	CASSPQGLAGHQYF